The TCR beta chain under discussion was sequenced for a study of cytomegalovirus exposure and HLA in healthy donors. General study results and limits: Reports showed the classifier diagnosing cytomegalovirus status with high specificity and sensitivity. Common viral pathogens were later found to be apparently linked to several of the most significant clusters. In a later analysis, donors in an Asian-associated ancestry cluster reportedly had fewer N-insertions in productive TCRs than the cohort mean.

Worth noting for this clone: Its antigen is unknown.

Use of 60 Vbeta and 13 Jbeta primers characterized the PCR. Data came from immunoSEQ multiplex PCR; TCRdb stores just in-frame clones and leaves some out. The profile shows roughly 160,000 clones, roughly 74% of them singletons. The CDR3 is 14 residues long. The ends lost 8 bases at V and 3 bases at J; junction bases unmatched: 10. In germline, CDR1 is SQVTM, CDR2 ANQGSEA. This chain joins TRBV29-1 and TRBJ2-1; 7 nucleotides line up with TRBD2. The clonotype was recovered from a woman in her forties in good health and CMV-seropositive. The sequenced sample was PBMCs. For the CDR3, the DNA is TGCAGCCCCCGTTTAGCGGGTAACTACAATGAGCAGTTCTTC. Protein sequence: CSPRLAGNYNEQFF.